These 13 T cell receptor beta chains share one sample of origin, sequenced in a study of cytomegalovirus exposure and HLA in healthy donors. Libraries were prepared by immunoSEQ multiplex PCR; TCRdb keeps only in-frame clonotypes and omits some of them. The table lists more than 110,000 clones, 94% of them singletons, with roughly 1.9% in the top ten. Sample: PBMCs. The source is a man in his late teens or twenties in good health and CMV-seropositive.

The chain carries TRBV4-2 and TRBJ2-3; D is perhaps TRBD2 (5 bases). The CDR3 consists of 17 residues. V lost 1 base and J lost 5, with 19 bases in between. Germline loops: CDR1 LGHNA, CDR2 YNFKEQ. The CDR3 here is CASSQALGESLGDTQYF. The CDR3 DNA is TGTGCCAGCAGCCAAGCATTGGGAGAAAGTCTCGGAGATACGCAGTATTTT.

The chain joins TRBV6-5 to TRBJ2-5; 8 bases agree with TRBD1. With 3 bases clipped from V and 1 base from J, the junction kept 4 bases outside the gene matches. The germline gives CDR1 MNHEY, CDR2 SVGAGI. This CDR3 spans 15 amino acids. The CDR3 loop reads CASSYFGQGQETQYF. CDR3 nucleotides: TGTGCCAGCAGTTATTTCGGACAGGGCCAAGAGACCCAGTACTTC.

V is TRBV9 and J is TRBJ2-2; 12 bases are shared with TRBD2. J lost 5 bases, V lost 4 bases, and 6 bases had no gene match. The CDR3 loop spans 16 amino acids. Per germline, CDR1 SGDLS and CDR2 YYNGEE. The CDR3 here is CASSPSGRADTGELFF. The CDR3 DNA reads TGTGCCAGCAGCCCTAGCGGGAGGGCCGATACCGGGGAGCTGTTTTTT.

This chain joins TRBV11-1 and TRBJ2-2; 8 nucleotides line up with TRBD1. The V and J ends lost 5 bases and 2 bases, in that order; junction bases with no gene match: 10. Germline values: CDR1 SGHAT, CDR2 FQDESV (reference sequence). There are 17 residues in the CDR3. CDR3 in DNA: TGTGCCAGCAGCGGACGACTCGGACAGGGAAACACCGGGGAGCTGTTTTTT. Its protein is CASSGRLGQGNTGELFF.

The gene calls are TRBV28 and TRBJ2-1; 9 bases are a match to TRBD1. This CDR3 has 16 residues. The V segment lost 4 bases and the J segment 6 bases; nucleotides outside the gene matches: 10. Per germline, CDR1 MDHEN and CDR2 SYDVKM. The CDR3 DNA reads as TGTGCCAGCAGTTCAGACGGGGACAGGGCGTTCAATGAGCAGTTCTTC. Protein sequence: CASSSDGDRAFNEQFF.

The chain combines TRBV11-2 with TRBJ1-2; D uncertain. Trimming removed 0 bases from V and 8 bases from J, with 10 bases in between. The CDR3 is 13 amino acids. Germline assignment: CDR1 SGHAT and CDR2 FQNNGV. The CDR3 bases are TGTGCCAGCAGCTTAGAGGGTATAGCGGGCTACACCTTC. This codes for CASSLEGIAGYTF. Variable domain in full (rest from reference TRBV11-2 and TRBJ1-2): EAGVAQSPRYKIIEKRQSVAFWCNPISGHATLYWYQQILGQGPKLLIQFQNNGVVDDSQLPKDRFSAERLKGVDSTLKIQPAKLEDSAVYLCASSLEGIAGYTFGSGTRLTVV.

This chain links TRBV2 with TRBJ2-5; TRBD2 matches at 7 bases. The V gene end was trimmed by 9 bases and the J gene end by 2 bases; junction bases not matched to a gene: 9. The CDR3 contains 14 residues. Germline V lookup: CDR1 SNHLY, CDR2 FYNNEI. The CDR3 DNA reads TGTGCCAGTACCTCTAGCGGCGCTCAAGAGACCCAGTACTTC. Translated: CASTSSGAQETQYF. Using reference TRBV2 and TRBJ2-5 for the parts outside the CDR3, the full variable domain is EPEVTQTPSHQVTQMGQEVILRCVPISNHLYFYWYRQILGQKVEFLVSFYNNEISEKSEIFDDQFSVERPDGSNFTLKIRSTKLEDSAMYFCASTSSGAQETQYFGPGTRLLVL.

This clone occurred a few times. V usage is TRBV7-2 and J usage is TRBJ1-2, with D hard to call. CDR1 is SGHTA and CDR2 is FQGNSA in the germline V gene. The CDR3 consists of 12 residues. V lost 3 bases to trimming and J lost 5 bases, with 7 bases between them. The CDR3 nucleotides are TGTGCCAGCAGCTTTAGCCAGTATGGCTACACCTTC. Protein: CASSFSQYGYTF. The full variable domain, in which reference TRBV7-2 and TRBJ1-2 provide the parts outside the CDR3, is GAGVSQSPSNKVTEKGKDVELRCDPISGHTALYWYRQSLGQGLEFLIYFQGNSAPDKSGLPSDRFSAERTGGSVSTLTIQRTQQEDSAVYLCASSFSQYGYTFGSGTRLTVV.

V and J are TRBV19 and TRBJ2-3; D is perhaps TRBD2 (6 bases). Per the germline V gene, CDR1 is LNHDA and CDR2 is SQIVND (reference sequence). V shed 10 bases and J shed 6 bases, with 11 bases lying between them. The CDR3 runs 11 residues. As DNA, the CDR3 is TGTGCCACCCAGGCGGGGGATACGCAGTATTTT. This sequence encodes CATQAGDTQYF.

The genes are TRBV19 and TRBJ2-7; 8 bases agree with TRBD2. The V and J ends lost 6 bases and 0 bases, in that order; junction bases with no gene match: 4. CDR3 size: 14 residues. From germline, CDR1 is LNHDA and CDR2 SQIVND (reference sequence). DNA of the CDR3: TGTGCCAGTAGCCAACTAGCGGACTCCTACGAGCAGTACTTC. As protein: CASSQLADSYEQYF.

V is TRBV30 and J is TRBJ2-7, with TRBD1 matching 8 bases. CDR1 and CDR2 from the germline V gene are GTSNPN and SVGIG (reference sequence). V lost 2 bases and J lost 12; bases outside the gene matches: 12. The CDR3 spans 13 residues. This chain's CDR3 is CAWSSTVGQGVYF. CDR3 nucleotides: TGTGCCTGGAGTTCGACGGTCGGACAGGGAGTGTACTTC.

This clone was found once. The V call is TRBV4-1, the J call TRBJ2-7; maybe TRBD1 (5 bases). V lost 0 bases and J lost 0, with 9 bases in between. In germline, CDR1 is MGHRA, CDR2 YSYEKL. This CDR3 comprises 15 residues. The DNA for the CDR3 is TGCGCCAGCAGCCAAGAGGCAGGGTACTCCTACGAGCAGTACTTC. Translation gives CASSQEAGYSYEQYF.

The rearrangement uses TRBV7-9 and TRBJ2-3; D is possibly TRBD1 (5 bases). Germline CDR1 reads SEHNR; CDR2 reads FQNEAQ (reference sequence). This CDR3 is built from 13 residues. The V end was cut by 8 bases, the J end by 2 bases, with 11 bases between. CDR3 residues: CASASRVTDTQYF. The CDR3 DNA is TGTGCCAGCGCTTCCAGGGTCACAGATACGCAGTATTTT.